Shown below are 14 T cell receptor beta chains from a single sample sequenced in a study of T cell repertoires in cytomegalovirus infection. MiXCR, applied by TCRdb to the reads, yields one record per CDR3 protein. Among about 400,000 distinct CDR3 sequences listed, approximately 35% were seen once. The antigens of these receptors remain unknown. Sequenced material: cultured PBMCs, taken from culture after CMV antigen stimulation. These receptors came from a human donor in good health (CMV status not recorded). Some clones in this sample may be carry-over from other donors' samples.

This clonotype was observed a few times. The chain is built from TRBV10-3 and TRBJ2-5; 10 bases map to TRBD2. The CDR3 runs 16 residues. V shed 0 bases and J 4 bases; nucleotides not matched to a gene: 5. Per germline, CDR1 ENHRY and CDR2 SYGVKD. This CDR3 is CAISESSASGRETQYF. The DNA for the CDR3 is TGTGCCATCAGTGAGTCGTCGGCTAGCGGGAGAGAGACCCAGTACTTC.

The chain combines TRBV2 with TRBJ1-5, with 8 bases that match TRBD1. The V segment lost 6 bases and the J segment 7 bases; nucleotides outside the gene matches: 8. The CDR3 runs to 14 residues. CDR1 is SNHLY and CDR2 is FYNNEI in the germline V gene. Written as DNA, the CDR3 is TGTGCCAGCAGGACGGACAGGGCTTGGCAGCCCCAGCATTTT. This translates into CASRTDRAWQPQHF.

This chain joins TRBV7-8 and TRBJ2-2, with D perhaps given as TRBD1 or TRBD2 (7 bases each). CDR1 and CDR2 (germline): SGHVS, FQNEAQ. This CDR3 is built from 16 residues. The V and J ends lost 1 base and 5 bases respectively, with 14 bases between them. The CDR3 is CASSLVSGGGTGELFF. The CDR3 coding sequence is TGTGCCAGCAGCTTAGTATCAGGGGGAGGGACCGGGGAGCTGTTTTTT.

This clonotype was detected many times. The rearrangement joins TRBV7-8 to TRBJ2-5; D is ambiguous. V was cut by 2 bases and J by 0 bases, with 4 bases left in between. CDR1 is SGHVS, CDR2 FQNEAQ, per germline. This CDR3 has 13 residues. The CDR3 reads CASSLLDQETQYF. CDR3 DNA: TGTGCCAGCAGCTTACTAGACCAAGAGACCCAGTACTTC.

CDR3 residues: CASSQGLPNQPQHF. The CDR3 bases are TGTGCCAGCAGTCAAGGACTGCCGAATCAGCCCCAGCATTTT. The chain has TRBV6-6 and TRBJ1-5, with D uncertain. Trimming took off 5 bases at V and 4 bases at J, with 12 bases between the two ends. This CDR3 is built from 14 residues. Germline V CDR1 and CDR2: MNHNY, SVGAGI (reference sequence).

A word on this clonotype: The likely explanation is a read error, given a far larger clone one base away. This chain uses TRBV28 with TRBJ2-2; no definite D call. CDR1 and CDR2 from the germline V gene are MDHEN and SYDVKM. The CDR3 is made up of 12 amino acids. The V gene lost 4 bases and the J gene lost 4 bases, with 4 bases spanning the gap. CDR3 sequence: CASSSITGELFF. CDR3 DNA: TGTGCCAGCAGTTCGATCACCGGGGAGCTGTTTTTT.

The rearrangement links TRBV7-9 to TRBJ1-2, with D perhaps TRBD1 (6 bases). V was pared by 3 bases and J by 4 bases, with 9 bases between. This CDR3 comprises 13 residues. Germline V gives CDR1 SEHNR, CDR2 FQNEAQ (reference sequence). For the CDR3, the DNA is TGTGCCAGCAGCTTTGCACAGGGCTATGGCTACACCTTC. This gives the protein CASSFAQGYGYTF.

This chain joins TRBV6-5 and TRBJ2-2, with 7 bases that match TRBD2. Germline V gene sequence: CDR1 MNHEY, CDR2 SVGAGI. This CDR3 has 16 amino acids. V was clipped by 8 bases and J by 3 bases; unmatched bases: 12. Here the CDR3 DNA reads TGTGCCAGCGCGGCGGGAGTGTCGACCGACACCGGGGAGCTGTTTTTT. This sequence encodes CASAAGVSTDTGELFF.

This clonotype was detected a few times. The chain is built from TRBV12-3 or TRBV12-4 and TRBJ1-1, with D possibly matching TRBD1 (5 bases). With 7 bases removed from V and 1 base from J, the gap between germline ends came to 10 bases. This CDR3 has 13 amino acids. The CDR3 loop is CASIFQGNTEAFF. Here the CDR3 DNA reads TGTGCCAGCATCTTTCAGGGGAACACTGAAGCTTTCTTT.

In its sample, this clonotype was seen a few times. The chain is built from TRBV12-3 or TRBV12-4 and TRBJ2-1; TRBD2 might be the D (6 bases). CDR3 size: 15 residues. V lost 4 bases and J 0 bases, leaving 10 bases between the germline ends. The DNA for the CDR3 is TGTGCCAGCAGTTCGCGGGATTTCTCCTACAATGAGCAGTTCTTC. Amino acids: CASSSRDFSYNEQFF.

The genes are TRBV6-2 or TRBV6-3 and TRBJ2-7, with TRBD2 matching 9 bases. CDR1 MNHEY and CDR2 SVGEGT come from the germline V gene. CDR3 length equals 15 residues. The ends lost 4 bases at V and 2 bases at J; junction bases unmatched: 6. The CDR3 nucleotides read TGTGCCAGCAGTTCTAGCGGGAATCTTGCCTACGAGCAGTACGTC. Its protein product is CASSSSGNLAYEQYV.

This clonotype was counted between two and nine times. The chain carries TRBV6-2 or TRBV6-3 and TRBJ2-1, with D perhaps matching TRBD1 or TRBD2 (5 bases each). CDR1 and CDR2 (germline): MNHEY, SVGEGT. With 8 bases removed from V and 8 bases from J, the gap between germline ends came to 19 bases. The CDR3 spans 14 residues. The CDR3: CASEFGGPIDEQFF. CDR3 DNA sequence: TGTGCCAGCGAATTTGGGGGTCCGATAGATGAGCAGTTCTTC.

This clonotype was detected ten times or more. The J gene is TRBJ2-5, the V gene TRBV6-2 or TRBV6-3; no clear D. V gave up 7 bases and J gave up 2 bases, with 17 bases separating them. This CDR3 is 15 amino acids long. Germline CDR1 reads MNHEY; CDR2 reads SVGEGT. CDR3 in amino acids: CASTQGIAEQETQYF. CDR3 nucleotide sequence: TGTGCCAGCACTCAAGGTATCGCGGAACAAGAGACCCAGTACTTC.

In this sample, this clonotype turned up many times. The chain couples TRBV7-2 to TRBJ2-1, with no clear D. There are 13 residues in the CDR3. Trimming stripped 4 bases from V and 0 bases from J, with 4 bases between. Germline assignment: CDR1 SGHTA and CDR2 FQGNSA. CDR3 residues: CASSSPSYNEQFF. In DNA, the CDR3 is TGTGCCAGCAGCTCCCCCTCCTACAATGAGCAGTTCTTC.